Listed below are T cell receptor beta chains from one sample, sequenced in a study of blood T cell repertoires in COVID-19. TCRdb's copy holds only in-frame clones and misses some; the assay was immunoSEQ multiplex PCR. Here the sample spans a few hundred thousand clones, 70% to 90% being singletons. Sequencing was performed on PBMCs or T cells enriched from blood (not recorded which). The receptor set was obtained from a woman aged 25-40 years who had recovered from COVID-19. Each CDR3 is given with its conserved first and last residue. A D gene is named only where the DNA matches it firmly. Size is stated for part of the rows, as once, few or many counts, or as a class when the clone is expanded.

DNA: TGCGCCAGCAGCGTAGGACAGGTCTACGAGCAGTACTTC; CDR3: CASSVGQVYEQYF; J: TRBJ2-7; V: TRBV5-1; size: -; D: TRBD1
DNA: TGTGCCAGCAGTTACTCTCCCGGTAGACAAACCTACGAGCAGTACTTC; CDR3: CASSYSPGRQTYEQYF; J: TRBJ2-7; V: TRBV6-2/TRBV6-3; size: once; D: -
DNA: TGTGCCAGCAGCTTGTCATGGAGTAGCAATCAGCCCCAGCATTTT; CDR3: CASSLSWSSNQPQHF; J: TRBJ1-5; V: TRBV5-6; size: -; D: -
DNA: TGTGCCAGCAGCCGGGTTCGGTATGGCTACACCTTC; CDR3: CASSRVRYGYTF; J: TRBJ1-2; V: TRBV12-3/TRBV12-4; size: once; D: -
DNA: TGTGCCAGCAGTTACTTCACAGGGGGCGATCAGCCCCAGCATTTT; CDR3: CASSYFTGGDQPQHF; J: TRBJ1-5; V: TRBV6-2/TRBV6-3; size: -; D: TRBD1
DNA: TGTGCCAGCCGGAGGGGGCTCCTCGGGGATGAGCAGTTCTTC; CDR3: CASRRGLLGDEQFF; J: TRBJ2-1; V: TRBV27; size: -; D: -
DNA: TGTGCCAGCAGTTTATCTAAGACAGGGGGCGTTGGCTACACCTTC; CDR3: CASSLSKTGGVGYTF; J: TRBJ1-2; V: TRBV27; size: -; D: TRBD1
DNA: TGCAGCGTCCCTGACAGGGTTCGAGGGGGTGGCTACACCTTC; CDR3: CSVPDRVRGGGYTF; J: TRBJ1-2; V: TRBV29-1; size: -; D: TRBD1
DNA: TGTGCCAGCAGCTTGGCGGGATTTCACACCGGGGAGCTGTTTTTT; CDR3: CASSLAGFHTGELFF; J: TRBJ2-2; V: TRBV5-6; size: -; D: -
DNA: TGTGCCAGCACCCCGAGGTACAATGAGCAGTTCTTC; CDR3: CASTPRYNEQFF; J: TRBJ2-1; V: TRBV28; size: -; D: -
DNA: TGTGCCAGCAGCTGGGGTCGGGGAGACCAAGAGACCCAGTACTTC; CDR3: CASSWGRGDQETQYF; J: TRBJ2-5; V: TRBV5-6; size: -; D: -
DNA: TGTGCCAGCAGCCCCAGGGGGTCCCGCAATGAAAAACTGTTTTTT; CDR3: CASSPRGSRNEKLFF; J: TRBJ1-4; V: TRBV14; size: -; D: TRBD1
DNA: TGTGCCAGCAGCCTCTTAGAGGGCCACTCATTGAGGTACTTC; CDR3: CASSLLEGHSLRYF; J: TRBJ2-5; V: TRBV14; size: -; D: -
DNA: TGCGCCAGCAGCTCCCTCGACGGGGGGGCCAATGAGCAGTTCTTC; CDR3: CASSSLDGGANEQFF; J: TRBJ2-1; V: TRBV5-1; size: -; D: TRBD2
DNA: TGTGCCAGCAGTGCGATACAGGGGGAGACCCAGTACTTC; CDR3: CASSAIQGETQYF; J: TRBJ2-5; V: TRBV6-4; size: -; D: TRBD1
DNA: TGTGCCAGTAGTTCCCGACAGGGGGGAACCTACGAGCAGTACTTC; CDR3: CASSSRQGGTYEQYF; J: TRBJ2-7; V: TRBV19; size: few; D: TRBD1
DNA: TGTGCCAGTAGTCCCCGCCCGGCGGGGGACGAGCAGTACTTC; CDR3: CASSPRPAGDEQYF; J: TRBJ2-7; V: TRBV19; size: -; D: TRBD2
DNA: TGTGCCAGCAGCCTGAGGGTGTCCGAGCAGTACTTC; CDR3: CASSLRVSEQYF; J: TRBJ2-7; V: TRBV12-3/TRBV12-4; size: -; D: -